The rows below give T cell receptor beta chains drawn from one sample of a study of T cell responses to AZD1222 COVID-19 vaccine. Using immunoSEQ multiplex PCR, the repertoire was profiled, and TCRdb retains in-frame clones only, with some absent. The table has 200,000 or so clones, over 80% seen once; the top ten hold over 9.5%. The input for sequencing was peripheral blood, taken on day 0 of AZD1222 vaccination. The origin of the receptors is an adult in good health. Each CDR3 is given with its conserved first and last residue. The order of the fields is clone size, V gene, D gene, J gene, CDR3 DNA, CDR3 protein. The D gene is left open where the match is weak. Clone size, where shown, is once, few, many, or a class for clones that have expanded.

few	TRBV14	.	TRBJ1-3	TGTGCCAGCAGCCAAGGGACGGCGATCTCTGGAAACACCATATATTTT	CASSQGTAISGNTIYF
.	TRBV2	.	TRBJ1-5	TGTGCCAGCAGTGCTAACTGGGAGGGTGGCAATCAGCCCCAGCATTTT	CASSANWEGGNQPQHF
.	TRBV19	TRBD1	TRBJ2-7	TGTGCCAGTAGTACAAAACAGGGGAACCCCTACGAGCAGTACTTC	CASSTKQGNPYEQYF
.	TRBV3-1/TRBV3-2	TRBD1	TRBJ1-1	TGTGCCAGCAGCCACCCGGGACAGGGGAACACTGAAGCTTTCTTT	CASSHPGQGNTEAFF
few	TRBV3-1/TRBV3-2	.	TRBJ1-1	TGTGCCAGCAGGTCGTCAGGGGAGCAAGCTTTCTTT	CASRSSGEQAFF
.	TRBV2	TRBD1	TRBJ1-1	TGTGCCAGCAGTGATAGACAGGGGAACACTGAAGCTTTCTTT	CASSDRQGNTEAFF
once	TRBV6-5	.	TRBJ2-7	TGTGCCAGCTCTCACCCAGGATACGAGCAGTACTTC	CASSHPGYEQYF
.	TRBV5-1	.	TRBJ2-3	TGCGCCAGCAGCTTAACCGGCACAGATACGCAGTATTTT	CASSLTGTDTQYF
.	TRBV19	.	TRBJ1-5	TGTGCCAGTCAGGAGGGGCGAAATCAGCCCCAGCATTTT	CASQEGRNQPQHF
.	TRBV3-1/TRBV3-2	.	TRBJ1-1	TGTGCCAGCAGCCCCAGAGGGAGAGTTGGCACTGAAGCTTTCTTT	CASSPRGRVGTEAFF
.	TRBV5-8	TRBD2	TRBJ2-7	TGTGCCAGCAGCTTGGCCCAACGGAGCGGGATTCTTTACGAGCAGTACTTC	CASSLAQRSGILYEQYF